A single sample is the source of the 23 T cell receptor beta chains below, sequenced in a study of T cell responses to AZD1222 COVID-19 vaccine. Only in-frame clones appear in the TCRdb table, and some are missing; sequencing was by immunoSEQ multiplex PCR. The data show roughly 200,000 clones, about 92% seen once. Sequencing was performed on peripheral blood, taken on day 0 of AZD1222 vaccination. Every receptor here comes from an adult in good health.

The chain links TRBV5-6 to TRBJ2-7, with 8 bases lining up with TRBD2. Losses at the gene ends were 4 bases for V and 5 bases for J; bases not matched to a gene: 5. This CDR3 is 13 amino acids long. The germline V gene has CDR1 SGHDT and CDR2 YYEEEE. CDR3: CASSQGLVNEQYF. CDR3 DNA: TGTGCCAGCAGCCAGGGACTAGTGAACGAGCAGTACTTC. Combining the CDR3 with reference TRBV5-6 and TRBJ2-7 gives the whole variable domain DAGVTQSPTHLIKTRGQQVTLRCSPKSGHDTVSWYQQALGQGPQFIFQYYEEEERQRGNFPDRFSGHQFPNYSSELNVNALLLGDSALYLCASSQGLVNEQYFGPGTRLTVT.

This chain uses TRBV2 with TRBJ2-7; 11 bases align to TRBD2. The V and J ends lost 9 bases and 7 bases, in that order; junction bases with no gene match: 11. The CDR3 runs to 14 residues. CDR1 and CDR2 (germline): SNHLY, FYNNEI. Written as DNA, the CDR3 is TGTGCCAGTATTAGCGGGGGGGGCTCTTTAGAGCAGTACTTC. Its protein is CASISGGGSLEQYF.

The rearrangement joins TRBV14 to TRBJ2-7; no clear D gene. The CDR3 spans 15 residues. Germline CDR1 and CDR2: SGHDN and FVKESK. Trimming removed 1 base at V and 3 bases at J, with 13 bases between. The CDR3 is CASSQVLGRLYEQYF. DNA of the CDR3: TGTGCCAGCAGCCAAGTGCTCGGACGCCTCTACGAGCAGTACTTC.

This chain joins TRBV25-1 and TRBJ1-1, with D perhaps matching TRBD1 (6 bases). Deletions cut 4 bases from V and 0 bases from J, with 15 bases between. From germline, CDR1 is MGHDK and CDR2 SYGVNS. This CDR3 has 16 amino acids. The CDR3 sequence is CASSGGTSRMNTEAFF. The CDR3 bases are TGTGCCAGCAGTGGAGGGACAAGCCGCATGAACACTGAAGCTTTCTTT.

This sequence joins TRBV7-9 and TRBJ1-4, with 7 bases that match TRBD1. V was clipped by 3 bases and J by 0 bases; unmatched bases: 1. The CDR3 totals 15 residues. Germline V gives CDR1 SEHNR, CDR2 FQNEAQ (reference sequence). The CDR3 spells CASSFGQATNEKLFF. The CDR3 DNA sequence: TGTGCCAGCAGCTTTGGACAGGCAACTAATGAAAAACTGTTTTTT.

This chain connects TRBV27 to TRBJ1-2; weak D call: TRBD1 (5 bases). The CDR3 has 14 residues. V lost 0 bases, J lost 6 bases, and 11 bases lay in between. Looked up from germline, CDR1 is MNHEY and CDR2 is SMNVEV (reference sequence). CDR3 loop: CASSLSSGSHGYTF. The CDR3 DNA follows: TGTGCCAGCAGTTTATCATCAGGGTCTCATGGCTACACCTTC.

The chain links TRBV11-2 to TRBJ2-2, with TRBD1 matching 8 bases. Germline values: CDR1 SGHAT, CDR2 FQNNGV. This CDR3 spans 15 amino acids. With V trimmed by 3 bases and J by 1 base, 1 base remained unmatched. The CDR3 DNA follows: TGTGCCAGCAGCTTCGGGACAGGGAACACCGGGGAGCTGTTTTTT. Residues: CASSFGTGNTGELFF.

J is TRBJ1-1 and V is TRBV9; tentatively, D is TRBD1 (5 bases). The CDR3 loop spans 15 amino acids. The germline gives CDR1 SGDLS, CDR2 YYNGEE. V lost 0 bases and J lost 1, with 10 bases in between. Written as DNA, the CDR3 is TGTGCCAGCAGCGTAGCCGGGACGGAGAACACTGAAGCTTTCTTT. Protein: CASSVAGTENTEAFF. Full variable domain (rest looked up from reference TRBV9 and TRBJ1-1): DSGVTQTPKHLITATGQRVTLRCSPRSGDLSVYWYQQSLDQGLQFLIQYYNGEERAKGNILERFSAQQFPDLHSELNLSSLELGDSALYFCASSVAGTENTEAFFGQGTRLTVV.

A single count supports this clone. This CDR3 is CASSLSDSAYEQYF. The DNA of the CDR3 is TGCGCCAGCAGCCTCTCTGACAGTGCCTACGAGCAGTACTTC. The chain has TRBV4-1 and TRBJ2-7, with D possibly TRBD1 on 5 matching bases. The germline V and J ends were trimmed by 4 bases and 2 bases, with 12 bases remaining between them. The CDR3 is 14 residues long. Germline V CDR1 and CDR2: MGHRA, YSYEKL.

CDR3 nucleotides: TGCGCCAGCAGCGCTTCAGGGTCGGACACCATATATTTT. Its protein is CASSASGSDTIYF. The chain has TRBV5-1 and TRBJ1-3, with D perhaps matching TRBD1 (5 bases). There are 13 residues in the CDR3. With 4 bases removed from V and 8 bases from J, the gap between germline ends came to 13 bases. The germline V gene has CDR1 SGHRS and CDR2 YFSETQ.

This clone was detected only once. The chain couples TRBV18 to TRBJ1-2; 7 bases agree with TRBD1. The CDR3 runs 14 residues. Germline CDR1 and CDR2: KGHSH and LQKENI. J was trimmed by 4 bases and V by 2 bases; bases with no gene match: 4. CDR3 protein: CASSPGGDSYGYTF. CDR3 nucleotides: TGTGCCAGCTCACCAGGGGGGGACAGCTATGGCTACACCTTC. Full variable domain (missing parts from reference TRBV18 and TRBJ1-2): NAGVMQNPRHLVRRRGQEARLRCSPMKGHSHVYWYRQLPEEGLKFMVYLQKENIIDESGMPKERFSAEFPKEGPSILRIQQVVRGDSAAYFCASSPGGDSYGYTFGSGTRLTVV.

This chain links TRBV4-1 with TRBJ2-5; D is perhaps TRBD1 or TRBD2 (5 bases each). CDR3 length: 14 amino acids. CDR1 MGHRA and CDR2 YSYEKL come from the germline V gene. Trimming removed 2 bases at V and 6 bases at J, with 13 bases between. The CDR3 region is CASSQTRDLQTQYF. Here the CDR3 DNA reads TGCGCCAGCAGCCAAACCCGGGACCTGCAGACCCAGTACTTC.

V is TRBV7-3 and J is TRBJ2-2; perhaps D is TRBD1 or TRBD2 (5 bases each). V was shortened by 0 bases and J by 6 bases, with 14 bases between the two germline ends. This CDR3 spans 16 amino acids. CDR1 is SGHTA and CDR2 is FQGTGA in the germline V gene. The chain's CDR3 is CASSLTSRGPPGELFF. In DNA form, the CDR3 reads TGTGCCAGCAGCTTAACGAGCCGGGGCCCACCCGGGGAGCTGTTTTTT. The variable domain in full, with the rest retrieved from reference TRBV7-3 and TRBJ2-2, is GAGVSQTPSNKVTEKGKYVELRCDPISGHTALYWYRQSLGQGPEFLIYFQGTGAADDSGLPNDRFFAVRPEGSVSTLKIQRTERGDSAVYLCASSLTSRGPPGELFFGEGSRLTVL.

The chain couples TRBV10-2 to TRBJ2-7; D is possibly TRBD1 or TRBD2 (5 bases each). CDR3 size: 15 residues. V lost 5 bases and J lost 0, with 14 bases in between. Germline CDR1 reads WSHSY; CDR2 reads SAAADI. CDR3 region: CASSSIGTGSYEQYF. CDR3 nucleotide sequence: TGCGCCAGCAGTTCTATAGGGACCGGCTCCTACGAGCAGTACTTC.

The chain is built from TRBV6-6 and TRBJ1-1; D gene uncertain. With 0 bases removed from V and 4 bases from J, the gap between germline ends came to 9 bases. Per germline, CDR1 MNHNY and CDR2 SVGAGI (reference sequence). CDR3 size: 14 residues. This CDR3 reads CASSYSPRRTEAFF. The DNA of the CDR3 is TGTGCCAGCAGTTACTCCCCCCGGCGCACTGAAGCTTTCTTT.

This clone was counted a few times. The J gene is TRBJ2-3, the V gene TRBV10-1, with D uncertain. V lost 0 bases and J 2 bases, leaving 3 bases between the germline ends. The CDR3 is 13 residues long. CDR1 is WNHNN, CDR2 SYGVQD, per germline (reference sequence). The CDR3 bases are TGCGCCAGCAGTGAGTCTAACACAGATACGCAGTATTTT. As protein: CASSESNTDTQYF.

The chain has TRBV5-1 and TRBJ1-2; D unresolved. The CDR3 loop spans 12 amino acids. V was trimmed by 4 bases and J by 4 bases, leaving 8 bases between them. Germline assignment: CDR1 SGHRS and CDR2 YFSETQ. The CDR3 sequence is CASSEMGYGYTF. The CDR3 nucleotides read TGCGCCAGCAGCGAGATGGGCTATGGCTACACCTTC. The whole variable domain, remainder taken from reference TRBV5-1 and TRBJ1-2, is KAGVTQTPRYLIKTRGQQVTLSCSPISGHRSVSWYQQTPGQGLQFLFEYFSETQRNKGNFPGRFSGRQFSNSRSEMNVSTLELGDSALYLCASSEMGYGYTFGSGTRLTVV.

The rearrangement links TRBV10-3 to TRBJ1-1, with 8 positions matching TRBD1. The CDR3 sequence is 16 residues long. J gave up 0 bases and V 6 bases, and 9 bases lay outside the gene matches. CDR1 and CDR2 (germline): ENHRY, SYGVKD. The CDR3 DNA sequence: TGTGCCATCAGGAGGGCAGGGGGCAGAGTGAACACTGAAGCTTTCTTT. The encoded protein is CAIRRAGGRVNTEAFF.

This chain joins TRBV6-5 and TRBJ2-5, with no clear D. V lost 2 bases, J lost 5 bases, and 9 bases lay in between. This CDR3 is built from 13 residues. Germline V lookup: CDR1 MNHEY, CDR2 SVGAGI. The CDR3 is CASSYNRGETQYF. Written as DNA, the CDR3 is TGTGCCAGCAGTTACAATCGTGGGGAGACCCAGTACTTC.

This chain uses TRBV7-3 with TRBJ2-5; D unclear. CDR1 is SGHTA, CDR2 FQGTGA, per germline. There are 13 residues in the CDR3. V gave up 2 bases and J gave up 5 bases, with 9 bases separating them. CDR3 DNA sequence: TGTGCCAGCAGCTTAGCCCTTGGGGAGACCCAGTACTTC. Translating gives CASSLALGETQYF.

This clone has more than one count but fewer than ten. The chain links TRBV5-4 to TRBJ2-7; 7 bases are shared with TRBD1. There are 14 residues in the CDR3. Trimming took 0 bases from V and 6 from J; bases not matched to a gene: 6. Germline assignment: CDR1 SGHNT and CDR2 YYREEE (reference sequence). This CDR3 reads CASSLGRGSAEQYF. CDR3 coding DNA: TGTGCCAGCAGCTTGGGCAGGGGGTCCGCCGAGCAGTACTTC.

The chain is built from TRBV4-3 and TRBJ1-2; D not resolved. The ends were cut back, 3 bases at V and 6 bases at J, with 11 bases in the middle. The germline V gene has CDR1 LGHNA and CDR2 YSLEER. The CDR3 is 13 amino acids. The CDR3 here is CASSHGRSDGYTF. In DNA, the CDR3 is TGCGCCAGCAGCCATGGGCGGTCCGATGGCTACACCTTC.

V gene TRBV7-6 combines with J gene TRBJ2-1; the match to TRBD2 covers 10 bases. The J segment lost 1 base and the V segment lost 0 bases, leaving 3 bases of the junction unmatched. Germline V gene lookup returns CDR1 SGHVS and CDR2 FNYEAQ. The CDR3 runs 17 residues. This chain's CDR3 is CASSLAPLAGSYNEQFF. As DNA, the CDR3 is TGTGCCAGCAGCTTAGCTCCACTAGCGGGGTCCTACAATGAGCAGTTCTTC.